The 2 T cell receptor beta chains presented below share a single source sample, sequenced in a study of blood T cell repertoires in COVID-19. TCRdb keeps only in-frame clones here, not all; method: immunoSEQ multiplex PCR. In the table there are around 42,000 clones, just under 85% of which are singletons. Sequences were obtained from peripheral blood. The receptor source for this set is a woman in her sixties or seventies with acute or convalescent COVID-19.

This clone was counted a few times. This chain links TRBV5-1 with TRBJ2-2; 7 bases align to TRBD1. The V gene end was trimmed by 4 bases and the J gene end by 9 bases; junction bases not matched to a gene: 12. CDR3 size: 15 residues. CDR1 SGHRS and CDR2 YFSETQ come from the germline V gene. The DNA of the CDR3 is TGCGCCAGCAGCGGGGACAGTCGTTTGTCCCGGGAGCTGTTTTTT. It yields the protein CASSGDSRLSRELFF.

This sequence joins TRBV19 and TRBJ1-5; 7 bases are a match to TRBD1. This CDR3 is 19 amino acids long. With 5 bases clipped from V and 0 bases from J, the junction kept 16 bases outside the gene matches. Germline values: CDR1 LNHDA, CDR2 SQIVND (reference sequence). The CDR3 nucleotides are TGTGCCAGTAGTTTCAAGGCCGGTACCGGGACAGCTAGCAATCAGCCCCAGCATTTT. Its protein product is CASSFKAGTGTASNQPQHF.